Listed below are T cell receptor beta chains from one sample, sequenced in a study of T cell responses to AZD1222 COVID-19 vaccine. Produced via immunoSEQ multiplex PCR; TCRdb's table is partial and in-frame only. This sample has 93,000 or so clones; about nine tenths occur once, and the top ten carry 45% to 50%. The specimen comprised peripheral blood, sampled on day 0 of AZD1222 vaccination. All receptors derive from an adult in good health. Each CDR3 is given with its conserved first and last residue. A D gene is named only where the DNA matches it firmly. Clone size appears in some rows only: once, few, many, or a class for an expanded clone.

clone_size j_call v_call d_call cdr3_nt cdr3_aa
NA TRBJ2-7 TRBV7-9 TRBD1 TGTGCCAGCAGCTTAGAATTGGGACAGACAGGTCCATCCTACGAGCAGTACTTC CASSLELGQTGPSYEQYF
NA TRBJ1-2 TRBV3-1/TRBV3-2 NA TGTGCCAGCAGGGAAGGGATCGCCGGAGGCTACACCTTC CASREGIAGGYTF
once TRBJ2-1 TRBV27 TRBD2 TGTGCCAGCAGTTTGATCAGGACTAGCGGAGAGGGAGATGAGCAGTTCTTC CASSLIRTSGEGDEQFF
few TRBJ1-1 TRBV25-1 NA TGTGCCAGCAGTACAGGCGGGGTGGGTGAAGCTTTCTTT CASSTGGVGEAFF
NA TRBJ1-5 TRBV10-3 NA TGTGCCATCAGTAGAGGAGTGTCGGGGGATCAGCCCCAGCATTTT CAISRGVSGDQPQHF
NA TRBJ1-4 TRBV28 TRBD1 TGTGCCAGCAGTTTTGGGGGGACAGGGAGTGAAAAACTGTTTTTT CASSFGGTGSEKLFF
NA TRBJ1-5 TRBV24-1 TRBD1 TGTGCCACCGCAGGACAGGTCGGCCAGCCCCAGCATTTT CATAGQVGQPQHF
NA TRBJ2-1 TRBV5-1 NA TGCGCCAGCAGCCTAACCCTGGACGCCCATCGGTTCTTC CASSLTLDAHRFF
once TRBJ2-1 TRBV18 NA TGTGCCAGCTCACCACCGGAGGTACAGGGAAGAGGAGAGCAGTTCTTC CASSPPEVQGRGEQFF
NA TRBJ1-5 TRBV27 TRBD1 TGTGCCAGCAGTTCCGGGACAGCCAATCAGCCCCAGCATTTT CASSSGTANQPQHF